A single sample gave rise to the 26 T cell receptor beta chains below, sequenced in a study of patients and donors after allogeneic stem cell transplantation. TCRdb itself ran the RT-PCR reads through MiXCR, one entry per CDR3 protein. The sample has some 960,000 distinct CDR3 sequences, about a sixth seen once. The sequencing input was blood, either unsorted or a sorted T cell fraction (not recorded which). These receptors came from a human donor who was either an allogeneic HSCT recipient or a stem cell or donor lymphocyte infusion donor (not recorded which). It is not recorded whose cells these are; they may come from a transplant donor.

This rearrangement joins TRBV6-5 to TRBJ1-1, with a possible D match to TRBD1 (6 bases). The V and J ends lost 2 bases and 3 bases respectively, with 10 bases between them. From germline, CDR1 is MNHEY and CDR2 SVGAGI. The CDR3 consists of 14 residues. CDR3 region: CASSYIQGHTEAFF. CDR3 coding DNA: TGTGCCAGCAGTTACATCCAGGGGCACACTGAAGCTTTCTTT.

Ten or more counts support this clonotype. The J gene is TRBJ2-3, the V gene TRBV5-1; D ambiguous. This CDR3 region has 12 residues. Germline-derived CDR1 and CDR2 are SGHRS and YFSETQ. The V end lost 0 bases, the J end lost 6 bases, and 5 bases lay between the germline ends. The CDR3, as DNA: TGCGCCAGCAGCTTGGGGCGGGATACGCAGTATTTT. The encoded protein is CASSLGRDTQYF.

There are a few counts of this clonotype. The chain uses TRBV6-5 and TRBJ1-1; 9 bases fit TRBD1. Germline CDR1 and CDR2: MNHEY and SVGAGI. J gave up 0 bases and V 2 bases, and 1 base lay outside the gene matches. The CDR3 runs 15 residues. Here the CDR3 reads CASSYGTGMNTEAFF. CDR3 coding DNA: TGTGCCAGCAGTTACGGGACAGGGATGAACACTGAAGCTTTCTTT.

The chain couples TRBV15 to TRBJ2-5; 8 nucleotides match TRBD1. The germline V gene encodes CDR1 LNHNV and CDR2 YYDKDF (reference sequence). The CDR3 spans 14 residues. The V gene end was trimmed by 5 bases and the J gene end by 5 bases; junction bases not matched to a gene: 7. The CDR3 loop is CATSSRQGQETQYF. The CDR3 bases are TGTGCCACCAGCTCCCGACAGGGGCAGGAGACCCAGTACTTC.

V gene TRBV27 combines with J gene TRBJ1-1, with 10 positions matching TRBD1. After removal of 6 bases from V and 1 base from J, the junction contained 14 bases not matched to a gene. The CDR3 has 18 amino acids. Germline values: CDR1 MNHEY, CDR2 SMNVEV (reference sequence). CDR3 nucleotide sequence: TGTGCCAGCAGGGTGACAGGGGGCGCTTATGGGCCGAACACTGAAGCTTTCTTT. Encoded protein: CASRVTGGAYGPNTEAFF.

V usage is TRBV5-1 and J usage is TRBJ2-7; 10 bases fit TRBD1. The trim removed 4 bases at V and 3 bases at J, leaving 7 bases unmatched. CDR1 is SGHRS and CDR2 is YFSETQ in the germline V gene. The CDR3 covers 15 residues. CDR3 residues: CASSTPGTGVYEQYF. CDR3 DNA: TGCGCCAGCAGCACTCCCGGGACAGGGGTCTACGAGCAGTACTTC. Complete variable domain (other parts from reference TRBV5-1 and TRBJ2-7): KAGVTQTPRYLIKTRGQQVTLSCSPISGHRSVSWYQQTPGQGLQFLFEYFSETQRNKGNFPGRFSGRQFSNSRSEMNVSTLELGDSALYLCASSTPGTGVYEQYFGPGTRLTVT.

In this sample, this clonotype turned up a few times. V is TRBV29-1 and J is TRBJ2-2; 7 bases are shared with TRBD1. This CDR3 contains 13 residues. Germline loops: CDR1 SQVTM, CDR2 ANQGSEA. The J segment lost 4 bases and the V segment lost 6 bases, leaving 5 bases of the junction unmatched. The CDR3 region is CSVNRGTTGELFF. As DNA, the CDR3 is TGCAGCGTGAACAGGGGAACCACCGGGGAGCTGTTTTTT.

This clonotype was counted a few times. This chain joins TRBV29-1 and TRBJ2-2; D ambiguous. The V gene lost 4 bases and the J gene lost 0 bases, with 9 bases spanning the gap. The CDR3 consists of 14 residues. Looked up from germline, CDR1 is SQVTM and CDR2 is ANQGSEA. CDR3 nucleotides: TGCAGCGTTGTTTCCCGGACGAACACCGGGGAGCTGTTTTTT. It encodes CSVVSRTNTGELFF.

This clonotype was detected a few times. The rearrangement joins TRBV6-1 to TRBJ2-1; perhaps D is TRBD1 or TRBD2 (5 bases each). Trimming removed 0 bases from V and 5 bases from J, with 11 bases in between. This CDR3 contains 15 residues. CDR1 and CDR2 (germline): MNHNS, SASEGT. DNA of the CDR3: TGTGCCAGCAGTGAAGCGAGCACGGGACACAATGAGCAGTTCTTC. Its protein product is CASSEASTGHNEQFF.

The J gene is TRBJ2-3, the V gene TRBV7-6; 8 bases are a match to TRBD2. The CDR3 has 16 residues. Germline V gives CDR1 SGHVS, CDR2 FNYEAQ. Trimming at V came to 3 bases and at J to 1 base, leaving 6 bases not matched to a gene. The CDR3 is CASSFTGGVRTDTQYF. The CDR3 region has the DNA TGTGCCAGCAGCTTCACGGGGGGGGTCCGCACAGATACGCAGTATTTT.

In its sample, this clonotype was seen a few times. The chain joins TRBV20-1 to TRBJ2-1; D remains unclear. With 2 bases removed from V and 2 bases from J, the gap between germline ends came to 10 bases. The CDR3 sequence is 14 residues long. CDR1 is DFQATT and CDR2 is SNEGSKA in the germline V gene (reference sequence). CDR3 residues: CSARPRTAYNEQFF. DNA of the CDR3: TGCAGTGCTAGACCCAGGACGGCCTACAATGAGCAGTTCTTC.

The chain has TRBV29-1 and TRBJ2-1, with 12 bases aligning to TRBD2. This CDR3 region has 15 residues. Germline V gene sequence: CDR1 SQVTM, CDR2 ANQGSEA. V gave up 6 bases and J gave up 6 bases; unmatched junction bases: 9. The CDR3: CSVDFSSGRANEQFF. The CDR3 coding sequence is TGCAGCGTCGATTTCTCTAGCGGGAGGGCCAATGAGCAGTTCTTC.

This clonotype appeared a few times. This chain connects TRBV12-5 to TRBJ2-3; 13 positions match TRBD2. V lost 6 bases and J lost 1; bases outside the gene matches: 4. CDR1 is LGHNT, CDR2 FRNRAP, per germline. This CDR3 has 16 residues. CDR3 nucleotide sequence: TGTGCTAGTGGCCCAGGGACTAGCGGGGGCACAGATACGCAGTATTTT. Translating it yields CASGPGTSGGTDTQYF.

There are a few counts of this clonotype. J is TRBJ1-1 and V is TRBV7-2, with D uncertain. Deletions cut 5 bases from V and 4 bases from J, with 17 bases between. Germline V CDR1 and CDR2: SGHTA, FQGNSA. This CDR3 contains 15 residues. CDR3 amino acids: CASSISLDSGTEAFF. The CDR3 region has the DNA TGTGCCAGCAGCATAAGCCTGGACTCGGGCACTGAAGCTTTCTTT.

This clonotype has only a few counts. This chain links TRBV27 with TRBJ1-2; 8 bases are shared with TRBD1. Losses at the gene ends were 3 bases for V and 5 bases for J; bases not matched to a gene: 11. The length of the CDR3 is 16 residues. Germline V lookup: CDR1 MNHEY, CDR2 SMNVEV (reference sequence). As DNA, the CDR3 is TGTGCCAGCAGTTTCCAAGCAGGGGGCACCTTTTATGGCTACACCTTC. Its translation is CASSFQAGGTFYGYTF.

CDR3 sequence reads: CASSQGTQNTEAFF. The CDR3 nucleotides read TGCGCCAGCAGCCAGGGGACACAGAACACTGAAGCTTTCTTT. The chain is built from TRBV4-3 and TRBJ1-1; tentatively, D is TRBD1 (6 bases). CDR1 and CDR2 (germline): LGHNA, YSLEER. This CDR3 has 14 residues. V lost 3 bases to trimming and J lost 1 base, with 9 bases between them.

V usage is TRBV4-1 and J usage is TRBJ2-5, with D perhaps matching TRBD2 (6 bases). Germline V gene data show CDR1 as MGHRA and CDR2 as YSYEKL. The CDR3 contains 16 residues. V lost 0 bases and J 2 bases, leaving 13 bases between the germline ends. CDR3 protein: CASSQDPAGRQETQYF. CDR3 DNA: TGCGCCAGCAGCCAAGACCCAGCGGGCCGTCAAGAGACCCAGTACTTC.

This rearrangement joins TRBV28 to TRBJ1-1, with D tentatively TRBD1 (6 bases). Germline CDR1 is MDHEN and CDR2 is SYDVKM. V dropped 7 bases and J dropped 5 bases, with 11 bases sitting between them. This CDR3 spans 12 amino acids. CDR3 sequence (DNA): TGTGCCAGCAATACAGGGTGGACTGAAGCTTTCTTT. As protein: CASNTGWTEAFF.

CDR3 bases: TGTGCCAGCAGCCCGGATGGGCCCCGTTATGAAGAGACCCAGTACTTC. Protein sequence: CASSPDGPRYEETQYF. The chain recombines TRBV9 with TRBJ2-5; D gene unclear. The V and J ends lost 4 bases and 3 bases respectively, with 19 bases between them. The CDR3 is made up of 16 amino acids. Germline assignment: CDR1 SGDLS and CDR2 YYNGEE. Full variable domain (missing parts from reference TRBV9 and TRBJ2-5): DSGVTQTPKHLITATGQRVTLRCSPRSGDLSVYWYQQSLDQGLQFLIQYYNGEERAKGNILERFSAQQFPDLHSELNLSSLELGDSALYFCASSPDGPRYEETQYFGPGTRLLVL.

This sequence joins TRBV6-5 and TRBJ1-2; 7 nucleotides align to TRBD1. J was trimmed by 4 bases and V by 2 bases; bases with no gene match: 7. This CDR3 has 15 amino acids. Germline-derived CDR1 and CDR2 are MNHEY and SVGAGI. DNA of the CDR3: TGTGCCAGCAGTTACAGGGGAAACAGGGGCTATGGCTACACCTTC. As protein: CASSYRGNRGYGYTF.

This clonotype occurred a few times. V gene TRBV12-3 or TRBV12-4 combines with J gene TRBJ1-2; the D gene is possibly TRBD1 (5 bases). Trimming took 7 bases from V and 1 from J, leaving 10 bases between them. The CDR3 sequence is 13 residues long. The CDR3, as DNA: TGTGCCAGCATTCGGACAATTAACTATGGCTACACCTTC. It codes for CASIRTINYGYTF.

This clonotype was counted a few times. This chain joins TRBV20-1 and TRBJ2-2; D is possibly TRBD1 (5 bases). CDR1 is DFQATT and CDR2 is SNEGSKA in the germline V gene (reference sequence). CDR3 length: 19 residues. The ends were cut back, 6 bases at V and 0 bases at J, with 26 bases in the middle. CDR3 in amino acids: CSATRVPGSPYANTGELFF. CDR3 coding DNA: TGCAGTGCCACCAGGGTCCCCGGTAGTCCCTACGCGAACACCGGGGAGCTGTTTTTT.

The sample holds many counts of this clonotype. In DNA, the CDR3 is TGTGCCAGCAGTTTAGGTCGCGTAACCGGGGAGCTGTTTTTT. It yields the protein CASSLGRVTGELFF. The chain carries TRBV12-3 or TRBV12-4 and TRBJ2-2; no firm D call. Trimming removed 1 base at V and 5 bases at J, with 8 bases between. The CDR3 is 14 residues long.

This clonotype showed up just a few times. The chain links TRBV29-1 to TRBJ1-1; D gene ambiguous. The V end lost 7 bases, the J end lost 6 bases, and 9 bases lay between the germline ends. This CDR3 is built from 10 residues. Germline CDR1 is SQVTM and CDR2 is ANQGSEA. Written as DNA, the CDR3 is TGCAGCGCAAAGGACGCTGAAGCTTTCTTT. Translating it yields CSAKDAEAFF. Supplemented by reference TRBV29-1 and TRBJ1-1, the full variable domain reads SAVISQKPSRDICQRGTSLTIQCQVDSQVTMMFWYRQQPGQSLTLIATANQGSEATYESGFVIDKFPISRPNLTFSTLTVSNMSPEDSSIYLCSAKDAEAFFGQGTRLTVV.

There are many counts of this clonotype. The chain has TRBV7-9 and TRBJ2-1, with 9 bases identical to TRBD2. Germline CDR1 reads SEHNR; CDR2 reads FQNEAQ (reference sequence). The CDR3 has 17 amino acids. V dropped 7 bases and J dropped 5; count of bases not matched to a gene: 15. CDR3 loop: CASTRGREGLGHNEQFF. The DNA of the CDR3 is TGTGCCAGCACCAGAGGGCGGGAGGGCCTTGGGCACAATGAGCAGTTCTTC. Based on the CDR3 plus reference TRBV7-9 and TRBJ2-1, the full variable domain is DTGVSQNPRHKITKRGQNVTFRCDPISEHNRLYWYRQTLGQGPEFLTYFQNEAQLEKSRLLSDRFSAERPKGSFSTLEIQRTEQGDSAMYLCASTRGREGLGHNEQFFGPGTRLTVL.

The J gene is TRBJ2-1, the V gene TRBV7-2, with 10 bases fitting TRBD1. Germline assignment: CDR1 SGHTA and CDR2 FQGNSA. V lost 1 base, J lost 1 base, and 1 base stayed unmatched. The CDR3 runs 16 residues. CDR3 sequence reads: CASSLVGQGSYNEQFF. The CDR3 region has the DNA TGTGCCAGCAGCTTAGTGGGACAGGGGTCCTACAATGAGCAGTTCTTC.